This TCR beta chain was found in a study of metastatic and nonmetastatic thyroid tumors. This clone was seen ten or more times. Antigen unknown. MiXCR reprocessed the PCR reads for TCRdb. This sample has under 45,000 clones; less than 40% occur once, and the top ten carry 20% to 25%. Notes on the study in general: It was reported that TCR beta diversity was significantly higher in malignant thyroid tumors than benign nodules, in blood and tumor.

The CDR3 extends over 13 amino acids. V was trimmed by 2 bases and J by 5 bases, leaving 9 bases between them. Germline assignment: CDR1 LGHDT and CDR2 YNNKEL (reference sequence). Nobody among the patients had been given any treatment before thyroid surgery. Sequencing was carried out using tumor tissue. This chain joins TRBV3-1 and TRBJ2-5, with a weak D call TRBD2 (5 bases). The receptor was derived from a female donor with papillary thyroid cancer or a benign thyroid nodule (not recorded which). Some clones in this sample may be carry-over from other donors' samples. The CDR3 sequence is CASSQRGRETQYF. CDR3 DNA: TGTGCCAGCAGCCAACGGGGTAGGGAGACCCAGTACTTC.